A selection of T cell receptor beta chains follows, all from one sample in a study of cytomegalovirus exposure and HLA in healthy donors. The repertoire was sequenced with immunoSEQ multiplex PCR; TCRdb's copy has only in-frame clones and lacks some. This repertoire shows around 160,000 clones, roughly 73% found once; its top ten account for about 7.7%. The sequencing input was PBMCs. These receptors all stem from a woman aged 40 to 50 in good health and CMV-seropositive. The CDR3 runs from the conserved cysteine through the conserved F or W. D genes are given only for firm matches. Clone size, where shown, is once, few, many, or a class for clones that have expanded.

v_call	d_call	clone_size	j_call	cdr3_aa	cdr3_nt
TRBV2	NA	few	TRBJ1-2	CASIPRGGYGYTF	TGTGCCAGCATCCCCAGGGGTGGCTATGGCTACACCTTC
TRBV6-5	TRBD1	NA	TRBJ1-1	CASSRDSPRDTEAFF	TGTGCCAGCAGTCGGGACAGCCCCCGGGATACTGAAGCTTTCTTT
TRBV19	NA	few	TRBJ1-1	CASSYTGSGTEAFF	TGTGCCAGTAGCTATACAGGCTCTGGCACTGAAGCTTTCTTT
TRBV23-1	NA	once	TRBJ2-7	CASSQPTRDFEYEQYF	TGCGCCAGCAGTCAACCGACCCGGGACTTTGAGTACGAGCAGTACTTC
TRBV6-1	TRBD1	NA	TRBJ1-5	CASSEATGGVQPQHF	TGTGCCAGCAGTGAAGCTACAGGGGGCGTACAGCCCCAGCATTTT
TRBV9	NA	NA	TRBJ1-2	CASSPHQEAGLFDGYTF	TGTGCCAGCAGCCCACATCAGGAGGCAGGTCTTTTCGATGGCTACACCTTC
TRBV29-1	NA	NA	TRBJ1-1	CSVRGVNEAFF	TGCAGCGTCCGGGGGGTAAATGAAGCTTTCTTT
TRBV6-5	NA	NA	TRBJ1-4	CATRLRDEKLFF	TGTGCCACCAGGCTCCGCGATGAAAAACTGTTTTTT
TRBV5-4	NA	NA	TRBJ2-6	CASSARGPGANVLTF	TGTGCCAGCAGCGCCAGGGGCCCTGGGGCCAACGTCCTGACTTTC
TRBV28	TRBD1	once	TRBJ2-6	CASSWGQGSGANVLTF	TGTGCCAGCAGTTGGGGACAGGGTTCTGGGGCCAACGTCCTGACTTTC
TRBV9	TRBD1	NA	TRBJ2-2	CASSRGQGVPGELFF	TGTGCCAGCAGCAGGGGACAGGGGGTTCCCGGGGAGCTGTTTTTT
TRBV7-3	TRBD2	NA	TRBJ2-1	CASSPHLAGVDFDEQFF	TGTGCCAGCAGCCCCCATCTAGCGGGAGTCGACTTCGATGAGCAGTTCTTC
TRBV19	NA	NA	TRBJ2-7	CASSIGYEQYF	TGTGCCAGTAGTATAGGGTACGAGCAGTACTTC
TRBV19	NA	NA	TRBJ2-5	CASSIAGYQETQYF	TGTGCCAGTAGTATTGCAGGGTATCAAGAGACCCAGTACTTC
TRBV6-1	TRBD2	NA	TRBJ2-2	CASSEWWAAGENTGELFF	TGTGCCAGCAGTGAATGGTGGGCGGCGGGGGAGAACACCGGGGAGCTGTTTTTT
TRBV29-1	NA	NA	TRBJ1-1	CSAVSEMNTEAFF	TGCAGCGCTGTGAGCGAGATGAACACTGAAGCTTTCTTT
TRBV7-3	NA	NA	TRBJ2-7	CASSPGLGYEQYF	TGTGCCAGCAGCCCAGGGTTGGGGTACGAGCAGTACTTC
TRBV6-6	TRBD1	NA	TRBJ1-5	CATGGQPNQPQHF	TGTGCCACCGGGGGACAGCCCAATCAGCCCCAGCATTTT
TRBV7-2	NA	NA	TRBJ1-2	CAIPTVPYGYTF	TGTGCCATCCCGACTGTCCCCTATGGCTACACCTTC
TRBV9	TRBD2	NA	TRBJ2-1	CASSVAGLAAYNEQFF	TGTGCCAGCAGCGTAGCCGGACTAGCCGCTTACAATGAGCAGTTCTTC
TRBV30	TRBD1	few	TRBJ1-2	CAWSPGTVGYTF	TGTGCCTGGAGTCCAGGGACAGTCGGCTACACCTTC
TRBV2	NA	NA	TRBJ2-7	CASSSTGVSYEQYF	TGTGCCAGCAGCTCGACAGGAGTCTCCTACGAGCAGTACTTC
TRBV28	TRBD2	NA	TRBJ2-7	CASRLAGGYEQYF	TGTGCCAGCCGACTGGCGGGAGGCTACGAGCAGTACTTC
TRBV19	TRBD2	NA	TRBJ2-2	CASTPRRLAEPNTGELFF	TGTGCCAGTACCCCCCGTCGGCTAGCGGAACCCAACACCGGGGAGCTGTTTTTT
TRBV6-1	TRBD2	NA	TRBJ2-2	CASSDGLAVNTGELFF	TGTGCCAGCAGTGATGGACTAGCGGTGAACACCGGGGAGCTGTTTTTT
TRBV25-1	TRBD2	NA	TRBJ2-1	CASSPWSGAYNEQFF	TGTGCCAGCAGCCCTTGGAGCGGGGCTTACAATGAGCAGTTCTTC
TRBV19	NA	NA	TRBJ1-1	CASSKIRDTGSPEAFF	TGTGCCAGTAGTAAAATCCGGGACACGGGATCTCCTGAAGCTTTCTTT
TRBV6-1	TRBD1	NA	TRBJ2-1	CASTRDRGSYNEQFF	TGTGCCAGCACCAGGGACAGGGGCTCCTACAATGAGCAGTTCTTC
TRBV5-1	TRBD1	NA	TRBJ2-7	CASSSGTGFYEQYF	TGCGCCAGCAGCTCCGGGACAGGGTTCTACGAGCAGTACTTC
TRBV27	NA	few	TRBJ2-3	CASSLATSSTDTQYF	TGTGCCAGCAGTTTAGCAACTAGCAGCACAGATACGCAGTATTTT
TRBV25-1	TRBD1	few	TRBJ2-3	CASSGGTGGTDTQYF	TGTGCCAGCAGTGGGGGGACAGGGGGAACAGATACGCAGTATTTT
TRBV7-2	NA	NA	TRBJ2-1	CASSLETDRPGSEQFF	TGTGCCAGCAGCTTAGAAACAGACAGGCCTGGGAGTGAGCAGTTCTTC
TRBV29-1	TRBD2	NA	TRBJ2-5	CSVTRLASGETQYF	TGCAGCGTTACCAGACTAGCTTCTGGAGAGACCCAGTACTTC
TRBV9	NA	NA	TRBJ2-7	CASSPLGQPYEQYF	TGTGCCAGCAGCCCCCTGGGCCAACCCTACGAGCAGTACTTC
TRBV5-4	TRBD2	NA	TRBJ2-7	CASSQQLAGAYEQYF	TGTGCCAGCAGCCAGCAATTAGCGGGAGCCTACGAGCAGTACTTC
TRBV28	NA	few	TRBJ1-1	CASSSPTPARGGNTEAFF	TGTGCCAGCAGTTCACCAACCCCGGCCCGGGGGGGGAACACTGAAGCTTTCTTT
TRBV5-4	NA	NA	TRBJ1-4	CASSGSGVNEKLFF	TGTGCCAGCAGCGGTTCGGGGGTTAATGAAAAACTGTTTTTT
TRBV13	TRBD2	NA	TRBJ2-2	CASSFRGAGEGGELFF	TGTGCCAGCAGCTTCCGAGGAGCGGGAGAGGGCGGGGAGCTGTTTTTT
TRBV7-2	TRBD1	NA	TRBJ2-7	CASSFGQGLYEQYF	TGTGCCAGCAGCTTCGGACAGGGTCTGTACGAGCAGTACTTC
TRBV12-5	NA	once	TRBJ1-2	CASGLVRGGGDYGYTF	TGTGCTAGTGGTTTGGTAAGAGGGGGAGGGGACTATGGCTACACCTTC
TRBV29-1	NA	NA	TRBJ2-3	CSVGGVAGDTQYF	TGCAGCGTTGGTGGAGTGGCTGGAGATACGCAGTATTTT
TRBV10-3	NA	NA	TRBJ2-7	CAISDRNRPGEQYF	TGTGCCATCAGTGATAGGAACAGGCCGGGCGAGCAGTACTTC
TRBV19	NA	NA	TRBJ2-5	CASSIGRAETQYF	TGTGCCAGTAGTATAGGTAGAGCAGAGACCCAGTACTTC
TRBV19	NA	NA	TRBJ2-2	CASSADPGELFF	TGTGCCAGTAGTGCGGATCCCGGGGAGCTGTTTTTT
TRBV11-1	TRBD2	NA	TRBJ2-7	CASSRELLADEQYF	TGTGCCAGCAGCCGAGAACTCCTAGCGGACGAGCAGTACTTC
TRBV28	TRBD1	NA	TRBJ1-2	CASSLGGQGADHGYTF	TGTGCCAGCAGTTTGGGGGGACAGGGGGCGGATCATGGCTACACCTTC